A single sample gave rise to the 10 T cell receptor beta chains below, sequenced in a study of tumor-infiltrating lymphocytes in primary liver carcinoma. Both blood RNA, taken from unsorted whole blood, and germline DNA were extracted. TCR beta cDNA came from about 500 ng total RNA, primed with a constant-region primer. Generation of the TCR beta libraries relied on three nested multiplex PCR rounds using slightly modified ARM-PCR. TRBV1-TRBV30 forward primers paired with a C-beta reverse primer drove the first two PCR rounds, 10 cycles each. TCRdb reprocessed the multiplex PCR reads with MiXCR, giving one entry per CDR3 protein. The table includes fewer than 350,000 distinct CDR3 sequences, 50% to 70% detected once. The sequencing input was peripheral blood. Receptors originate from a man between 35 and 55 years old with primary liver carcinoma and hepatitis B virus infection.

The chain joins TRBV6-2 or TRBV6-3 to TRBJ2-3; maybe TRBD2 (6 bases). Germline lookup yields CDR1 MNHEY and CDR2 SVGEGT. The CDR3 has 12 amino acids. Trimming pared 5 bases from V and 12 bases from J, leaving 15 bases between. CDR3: CASSTIGSDQYF. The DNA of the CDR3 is TGTGCCAGCAGTACCATCGGGAGTGACCAGTATTTT.

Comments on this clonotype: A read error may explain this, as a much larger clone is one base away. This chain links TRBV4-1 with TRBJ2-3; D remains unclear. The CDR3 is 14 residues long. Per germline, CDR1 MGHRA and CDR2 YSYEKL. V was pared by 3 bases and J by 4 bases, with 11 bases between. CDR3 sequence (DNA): TGCGCCAGCAGCCACCCCGCTCAACCAGATACGCAGTATTTT. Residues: CASSHPAQPDTQYF.

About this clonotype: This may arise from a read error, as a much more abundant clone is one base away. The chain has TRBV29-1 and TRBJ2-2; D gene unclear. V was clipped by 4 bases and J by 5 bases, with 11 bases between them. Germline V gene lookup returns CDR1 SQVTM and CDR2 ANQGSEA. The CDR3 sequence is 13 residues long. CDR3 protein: CSVVKILTGELFF. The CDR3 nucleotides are TGCAGCGTTGTGAAGATTTTGACCGGGGAGCTGTTTTTT.

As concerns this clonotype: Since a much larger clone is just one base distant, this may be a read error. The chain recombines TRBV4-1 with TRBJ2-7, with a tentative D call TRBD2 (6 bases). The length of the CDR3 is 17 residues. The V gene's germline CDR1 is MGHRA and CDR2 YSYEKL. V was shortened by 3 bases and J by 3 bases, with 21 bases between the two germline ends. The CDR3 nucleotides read TGCGCCAGCAGCCAGGAGGCTTCCGGGACTGCTCTCTACGAGCAGTACTTC. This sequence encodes CASSQEASGTALYEQYF.

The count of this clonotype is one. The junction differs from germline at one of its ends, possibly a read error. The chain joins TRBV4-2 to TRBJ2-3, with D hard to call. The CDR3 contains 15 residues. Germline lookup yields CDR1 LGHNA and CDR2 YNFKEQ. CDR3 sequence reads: CASNPKARLTDTQYF. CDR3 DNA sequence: TGTGCCAGCAACCCTAAGGCGAGACTCACAGATACACAGTATTTT.

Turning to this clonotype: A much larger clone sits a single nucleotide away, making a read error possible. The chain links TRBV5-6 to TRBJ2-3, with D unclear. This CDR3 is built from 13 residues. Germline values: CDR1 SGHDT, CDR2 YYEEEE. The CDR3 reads CASSLLLLDMQYF. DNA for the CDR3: TGTGCCAGCAGCTTGCTACTTCTCGATATGCAGTATTTT.

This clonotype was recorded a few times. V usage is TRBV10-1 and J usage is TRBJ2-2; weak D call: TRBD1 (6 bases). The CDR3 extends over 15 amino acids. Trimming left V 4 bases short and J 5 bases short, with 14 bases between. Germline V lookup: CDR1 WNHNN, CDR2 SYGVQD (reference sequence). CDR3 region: CASSGGTIGTGELFF. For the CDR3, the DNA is TGCGCCAGCAGTGGGGGGACAATAGGAACCGGGGAGCTGTTTTTT.

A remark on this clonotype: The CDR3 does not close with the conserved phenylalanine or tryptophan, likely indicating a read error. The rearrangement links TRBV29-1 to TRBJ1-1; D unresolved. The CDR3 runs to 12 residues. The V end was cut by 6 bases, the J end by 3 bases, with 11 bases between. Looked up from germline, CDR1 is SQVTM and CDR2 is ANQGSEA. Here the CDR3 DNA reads TGCAGCGTCGGCGGTATGGACACTGAAGCTTTCTAT. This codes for CSVGGMDTEAFY.

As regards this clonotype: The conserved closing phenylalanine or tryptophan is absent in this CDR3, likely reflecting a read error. CDR3 coding DNA: TGTGCCGGCAGCCCCCTCGCTACTAACTATGGCTACACCCTC. It encodes CAGSPLATNYGYTL. The chain is built from TRBV12-3 or TRBV12-4 and TRBJ1-2, with D unclear. This CDR3 has 14 amino acids.

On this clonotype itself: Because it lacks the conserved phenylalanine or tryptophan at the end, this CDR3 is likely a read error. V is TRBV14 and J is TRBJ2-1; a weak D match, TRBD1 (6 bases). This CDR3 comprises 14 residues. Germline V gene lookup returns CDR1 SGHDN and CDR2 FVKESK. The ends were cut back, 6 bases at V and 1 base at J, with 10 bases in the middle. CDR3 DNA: TGTGCCAGCAGTCTAGGGGGTTCCTACAATGAGCAGTTCTGC. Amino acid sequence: CASSLGGSYNEQFC.